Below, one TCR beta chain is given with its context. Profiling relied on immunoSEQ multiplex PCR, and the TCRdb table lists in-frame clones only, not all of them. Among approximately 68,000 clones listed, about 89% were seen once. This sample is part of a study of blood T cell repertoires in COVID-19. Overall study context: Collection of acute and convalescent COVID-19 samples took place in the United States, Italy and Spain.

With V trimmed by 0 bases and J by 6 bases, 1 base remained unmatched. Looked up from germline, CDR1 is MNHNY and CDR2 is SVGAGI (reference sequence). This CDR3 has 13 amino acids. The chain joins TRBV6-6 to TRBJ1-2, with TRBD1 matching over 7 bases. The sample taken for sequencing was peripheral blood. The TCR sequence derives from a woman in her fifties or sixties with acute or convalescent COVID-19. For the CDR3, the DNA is TGTGCCAGCAGTTACTCTGACAGGGATGGCTACACCTTC. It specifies CASSYSDRDGYTF.